One sample yielded the 21 T cell receptor beta chains listed below, sequenced in a study of blood T cell repertoires in COVID-19. Sequencing was performed with immunoSEQ multiplex PCR; in TCRdb, only in-frame clones are kept and a portion is missing. Among fewer than 350,000 clones listed, just over 90% were seen once. The sample comprised PBMCs or T cells enriched from blood (not recorded which). The receptors derive from a woman in her 40s with acute COVID-19.

CDR3 amino acids: CATSGWTGGYEQYF. The CDR3 coding sequence is TGTGCCACCAGCGGATGGACAGGGGGCTACGAGCAGTACTTC. This chain joins TRBV15 and TRBJ2-7, with 10 bases identical to TRBD1. V shed 5 bases and J 3 bases; nucleotides not matched to a gene: 4. The CDR3 covers 14 residues. Germline lookup yields CDR1 LNHNV and CDR2 YYDKDF (reference sequence).

The chain recombines TRBV30 with TRBJ1-1, with 7 bases aligning to TRBD1. V gave up 1 base and J gave up 2 bases; unmatched junction bases: 1. The CDR3 totals 13 residues. Germline lookup yields CDR1 GTSNPN and CDR2 SVGIG (reference sequence). CDR3 nucleotides: TGTGCCTGGAGTGGGACAGGTAACACTGAAGCTTTCTTT. This encodes CAWSGTGNTEAFF.

V is TRBV19 and J is TRBJ1-1; possible D gene TRBD1, 5 bases. Trimming took 5 bases from V and 1 from J, leaving 14 bases between them. CDR1 is LNHDA, CDR2 SQIVND, per germline (reference sequence). The CDR3 sequence is 15 residues long. The chain's CDR3 is CASSPRGGRNTEAFF. CDR3 DNA sequence: TGTGCCAGTAGTCCCCGGGGCGGGAGGAACACTGAAGCTTTCTTT.

The chain carries TRBV11-2 and TRBJ1-6; D gene ambiguous. This CDR3 spans 18 amino acids. Trimming stripped 5 bases from V and 0 bases from J, with 17 bases between. Germline CDR1 and CDR2: SGHAT and FQNNGV. In nucleotides, the CDR3 is TGTGCCAGCAGCCCTAACCGCGCGGCAAGCTCCTATAATTCACCCCTCCACTTT. Protein sequence: CASSPNRAASSYNSPLHF.

In DNA, the CDR3 is TGTGCCAGCAGCTCCGGGGGGGCCGAGGAGACCCAGTACTTC. Translating gives CASSSGGAEETQYF. The chain recombines TRBV7-3 with TRBJ2-5, with 8 nucleotides matching TRBD2. V shed 4 bases, J shed 5 bases, and the junction held 6 bases outside the gene matches. In germline, CDR1 is SGHTA, CDR2 FQGTGA. The CDR3 contains 14 residues.

This chain connects TRBV28 to TRBJ1-5; D is unresolved. In germline, CDR1 is MDHEN, CDR2 SYDVKM. The length of the CDR3 is 14 residues. Trimming shortened V by 5 bases and J by 3 bases, and 11 bases separated the two germline ends. The CDR3: CASSQEVHNQPQHF. The CDR3 DNA reads as TGTGCCAGCAGTCAAGAGGTCCACAATCAGCCCCAGCATTTT.

The chain has TRBV19 and TRBJ1-6; 7 bases map to TRBD1. Germline V gene sequence: CDR1 LNHDA, CDR2 SQIVND (reference sequence). This CDR3 has 14 amino acids. Losses at the gene ends were 7 bases for V and 7 bases for J; bases not matched to a gene: 7. CDR3 protein: CASNFQGGNSPLHF. CDR3 bases: TGTGCCAGTAATTTTCAGGGGGGCAATTCACCCCTCCACTTT.

This rearrangement joins TRBV2 to TRBJ2-1; D gene ambiguous. Deletions cut 3 bases from V and 0 bases from J, with 6 bases between. Germline CDR1 and CDR2: SNHLY and FYNNEI. The CDR3 loop spans 14 amino acids. CDR3 residues: CASSDASSYNEQFF. The CDR3 DNA reads as TGTGCCAGCAGTGATGCTAGCTCCTACAATGAGCAGTTCTTC.

In its sample, this clone was seen a few times. The genes are TRBV24-1 and TRBJ1-1; D is uncertain. The germline CDR1 and CDR2 sequences are KGHDR and SFDVKD. V lost 8 bases and J 8 bases, leaving 11 bases between the germline ends. The CDR3 consists of 11 residues. The CDR3 spells CATKAGSEAFF. The CDR3 DNA reads TGTGCCACCAAGGCGGGGTCCGAAGCTTTCTTT.

V gene TRBV7-9 combines with J gene TRBJ1-6, with D tentatively TRBD1 (5 bases). Germline V gene sequence: CDR1 SEHNR, CDR2 FQNEAQ (reference sequence). The CDR3 totals 15 residues. Deletions cut 5 bases from V and 10 bases from J, with 18 bases between. The DNA for the CDR3 is TGTGCCAGCAGCATATCCTCCAGGGATCGGTCACCCCTCCACTTT. Translation gives CASSISSRDRSPLHF.

The chain uses TRBV28 and TRBJ1-1; TRBD1 matches at 9 bases. The CDR3 loop spans 14 amino acids. Germline CDR1 is MDHEN and CDR2 is SYDVKM. Trimming removed 3 bases from V and 7 bases from J; junction bases left unmatched: 6. In DNA, the CDR3 is TGTGCCAGCAGTTTGCCGGGACAGGGCAGTGAAGCTTTCTTT. Translation gives CASSLPGQGSEAFF. Supplemented by reference TRBV28 and TRBJ1-1, the full variable domain reads DVKVTQSSRYLVKRTGEKVFLECVQDMDHENMFWYRQDPGLGLRLIYFSYDVKMKEKGDIPEGYSVSREKKERFSLILESASTNQTSMYLCASSLPGQGSEAFFGQGTRLTVV.

The DNA for the CDR3 is TGTGCCAGCAGCCAAGAGTTCATCCCGCGCGCCGCTGGAAACACCATATATTTT. Protein: CASSQEFIPRAAGNTIYF. V usage is TRBV4-2 and J usage is TRBJ1-3; D gene ambiguous. Germline V gene lookup returns CDR1 LGHNA and CDR2 YNFKEQ. V shed 0 bases and J shed 2 bases, with 17 bases lying between them. The CDR3 is made up of 18 amino acids.

The genes are TRBV19 and TRBJ2-5; 7 nucleotides line up with TRBD2. The germline V gene has CDR1 LNHDA and CDR2 SQIVND (reference sequence). Trimming cost V 2 bases and J 7 bases; bases outside gene matches: 7. This CDR3 comprises 14 residues. CDR3 in DNA: TGTGCCAGTAGTATACCGGGGGGTCCACCGACCCAGTACTTC. Amino acids: CASSIPGGPPTQYF.

V gene TRBV6-2 or TRBV6-3 combines with J gene TRBJ1-2; 10 bases map to TRBD1. Germline-derived CDR1 and CDR2 are MNHEY and SVGEGT. The CDR3 is 15 amino acids. Trimming took 0 bases from V and 8 from J; bases not matched to a gene: 6. The CDR3 nucleotides are TGTGCCAGCAGTTACTCGACAGGGGGCGGAGAGGGCTACACCTTC. Its protein is CASSYSTGGGEGYTF.

This clone was picked up one time. The chain carries TRBV18 and TRBJ2-1, with 13 positions matching TRBD2. The CDR3 consists of 17 residues. J was trimmed by 5 bases and V by 1 base; bases with no gene match: 5. Germline CDR1 KGHSH, CDR2 LQKENI. The CDR3 spells CASSPRPTSGRNNEQFF. For the CDR3, the DNA is TGTGCCAGCTCACCACGACCGACTAGCGGGAGGAACAATGAGCAGTTCTTC.

The V and J genes are TRBV3-1 (or the pseudogene TRBV3-2) and TRBJ2-2, with TRBD2 matching 7 bases. The CDR3 totals 16 residues. Germline V lookup: CDR1 LGHDT, CDR2 YNNKEL (reference sequence). J was trimmed by 5 bases and V by 0 bases; bases with no gene match: 6. CDR3 nucleotide sequence: TGTGCCAGCAGCCAAGATTGGGGGAGGGCTACCGGGGAGCTGTTTTTT. Protein product: CASSQDWGRATGELFF.

V gene TRBV9 combines with J gene TRBJ1-1, with TRBD1 identical over 7 bases. Germline CDR1 reads SGDLS; CDR2 reads YYNGEE. V trimming: 1 base; J trimming: 4 bases; junction bases outside the gene matches: 13. The CDR3 has 17 residues. This chain's CDR3 is CASSVFPGKGAGTEAFF. CDR3 sequence (DNA): TGTGCCAGCAGCGTATTCCCCGGAAAGGGGGCGGGCACTGAAGCTTTCTTT.

This clone was seen once. The gene calls are TRBV27 and TRBJ1-5, with 7 bases fitting TRBD1. CDR1 and CDR2 from the germline V gene are MNHEY and SMNVEV (reference sequence). The CDR3 has 14 amino acids. V shed 6 bases and J 4 bases; nucleotides not matched to a gene: 6. The CDR3 nucleotides are TGTGCCAGCAGCCCCGGGACAGAGAATCAGCCCCAGCATTTT. Protein: CASSPGTENQPQHF.

This clone appeared once. V gene TRBV19 combines with J gene TRBJ1-2, with TRBD1 matching over 8 bases. The V gene's germline CDR1 is LNHDA and CDR2 SQIVND (reference sequence). The CDR3 runs to 11 residues. V lost 8 bases and J lost 8; bases outside the gene matches: 4. Here the CDR3 reads CASARGHGYTF. The CDR3 DNA is TGTGCCAGTGCCAGGGGGCACGGCTACACCTTC.

This clone has a single count. The CDR3 region is CASRSGTGVADTQYF. CDR3 coding DNA: TGTGCCAGCAGGTCCGGGACAGGGGTCGCAGATACGCAGTATTTT. V and J are TRBV2 and TRBJ2-3; 10 bases agree with TRBD1. The germline V gene has CDR1 SNHLY and CDR2 FYNNEI. Losses at the gene ends were 6 bases for V and 4 bases for J; bases not matched to a gene: 7. The CDR3 loop spans 15 amino acids. Variable domain in full (rest from reference TRBV2 and TRBJ2-3): EPEVTQTPSHQVTQMGQEVILRCVPISNHLYFYWYRQILGQKVEFLVSFYNNEISEKSEIFDDQFSVERPDGSNFTLKIRSTKLEDSAMYFCASRSGTGVADTQYFGPGTRLTVL.

The V gene is TRBV9, the J gene TRBJ2-7, with 11 nucleotides matching TRBD2. Trimming at V came to 0 bases and at J to 7 bases, leaving 9 bases not matched to a gene. CDR1 is SGDLS and CDR2 is YYNGEE in the germline V gene. The CDR3 has 16 amino acids. This CDR3 is CASSVGELAGVDEQYF. CDR3 sequence (DNA): TGTGCCAGCAGCGTAGGAGAACTAGCGGGAGTCGATGAGCAGTACTTC. Based on the CDR3 plus reference TRBV9 and TRBJ2-7, the full variable domain is DSGVTQTPKHLITATGQRVTLRCSPRSGDLSVYWYQQSLDQGLQFLIQYYNGEERAKGNILERFSAQQFPDLHSELNLSSLELGDSALYFCASSVGELAGVDEQYFGPGTRLTVT.